The 26 T cell receptor beta chains presented below share a single source sample, sequenced in a study of blood T cell repertoires in COVID-19. Measured with immunoSEQ multiplex PCR; TCRdb has only the in-frame clones, and not every one. This table has around 200,000 clones, roughly nine tenths appearing once. Material for sequencing was PBMCs or T cells enriched from blood (not recorded which). The receptors were sampled from a woman in her 50s in a cohort exposed to, infected with or recovered from COVID-19 (not recorded which).

This clone showed up just a few times. The chain employs TRBV19 and TRBJ1-1, with TRBD1 matching 10 bases. The CDR3 covers 15 residues. V dropped 3 bases and J dropped 5; count of bases not matched to a gene: 6. In germline, CDR1 is LNHDA, CDR2 SQIVND (reference sequence). The CDR3 here is CASSIGTGAGTEAFF. In nucleotides, the CDR3 is TGTGCCAGTAGTATTGGGACAGGGGCAGGGACTGAAGCTTTCTTT. Supplemented by reference TRBV19 and TRBJ1-1, the full variable domain reads DGGITQSPKYLFRKEGQNVTLSCEQNLNHDAMYWYRQDPGQGLRLIYYSQIVNDFQKGDIAEGYSVSREKKESFPLTVTSAQKNPTAFYLCASSIGTGAGTEAFFGQGTRLTVV.

This clone has only one observation. The chain carries TRBV10-3 and TRBJ2-1; the match to TRBD2 covers 8 bases. The CDR3 runs to 18 residues. CDR1 is ENHRY, CDR2 SYGVKD, per germline. V was clipped by 4 bases and J by 0 bases; unmatched bases: 11. The CDR3 DNA reads as TGTGCCATCAGTGCCCCAGCTAGCGGGCTGAGCTCCTACAATGAGCAGTTCTTC. It specifies CAISAPASGLSSYNEQFF.

The chain couples TRBV6-6 to TRBJ2-1; D possibly corresponds to TRBD1 (6 bases). Trimming took off 6 bases at V and 0 bases at J, with 12 bases between the two ends. This CDR3 region has 15 residues. Germline lookup yields CDR1 MNHNY and CDR2 SVGAGI (reference sequence). CDR3 sequence: CASRMTGPSYNEQFF. In DNA form, the CDR3 reads TGTGCCAGCAGGATGACAGGCCCCTCCTACAATGAGCAGTTCTTC.

This chain joins TRBV25-1 and TRBJ1-1, with D unresolved. Trimming pared 6 bases from V and 1 base from J, leaving 9 bases between. Germline CDR1 MGHDK, CDR2 SYGVNS. This CDR3 is 13 amino acids long. The DNA for the CDR3 is TGTGCCAGCAGACCGGCAGGGAACACTGAAGCTTTCTTT. This gives the protein CASRPAGNTEAFF.

This clone was observed a single time. The chain is built from TRBV7-6 and TRBJ1-6; perhaps TRBD1 as D (5 bases). The CDR3 is 15 amino acids. Between the trimmed V and J ends, which lost 5 bases and 10 bases, there was a span of 18 bases. Germline CDR1 SGHVS, CDR2 FNYEAQ. This CDR3 reads CASSPRGEGSSPLHF. CDR3 in DNA: TGTGCCAGCAGCCCGCGGGGTGAGGGGAGCTCACCCCTCCACTTT.

V usage is TRBV5-4 and J usage is TRBJ2-7; a possible D gene is TRBD1 (6 bases). The V end was cut by 4 bases, the J end by 4 bases, with 12 bases between. CDR1 SGHNT and CDR2 YYREEE come from the germline V gene (reference sequence). This CDR3 is built from 13 residues. This CDR3 is CASSDVGAYEQYF. CDR3 bases: TGTGCCAGCAGCGATGTGGGGGCATACGAGCAGTACTTC.

This sequence joins TRBV9 and TRBJ2-3; TRBD2 matches 7 bases. V dropped 3 bases and J dropped 2; count of bases not matched to a gene: 9. The CDR3 has 16 residues. Per the germline V gene, CDR1 is SGDLS and CDR2 is YYNGEE. The CDR3 protein is CASSDGAGRHTDTQYF. CDR3 nucleotide sequence: TGTGCCAGCAGCGATGGAGCGGGGCGACACACAGATACGCAGTATTTT.

The J gene is TRBJ2-5, the V gene TRBV25-1; 8 nucleotides agree with TRBD1. J gave up 2 bases and V 3 bases, and 5 bases lay outside the gene matches. Germline CDR1 MGHDK, CDR2 SYGVNS. This CDR3 has 15 amino acids. The CDR3 nucleotides read TGTGCCAGCAGTGACCACAGGGGGGAACAAGAGACCCAGTACTTC. Its translation is CASSDHRGEQETQYF.

The rearrangement joins TRBV6-6 to TRBJ2-7; 10 nucleotides agree with TRBD2. J lost 10 bases, V lost 6 bases, and 15 bases had no gene match. The CDR3 totals 15 residues. Germline CDR1 is MNHNY and CDR2 is SVGAGI (reference sequence). CDR3 amino acids: CASRRTGTSEGGQYF. CDR3 in DNA: TGTGCCAGCAGGAGGACCGGGACTAGCGAGGGGGGTCAGTACTTC.

This chain connects TRBV7-2 to TRBJ2-3, with D uncertain. Germline V CDR1 and CDR2: SGHTA, FQGNSA. Trimming stripped 6 bases from V and 3 bases from J, with 16 bases between. The CDR3 length is 15 residues. CDR3 loop: CASRARPASTDTQYF. The CDR3 bases are TGTGCCAGCAGAGCGAGACCCGCGAGTACAGATACGCAGTATTTT.

This CDR3 reads CASSEAQPSSGNTIYF. In nucleotides, the CDR3 is TGTGCCAGCAGTGAAGCACAGCCAAGCTCTGGAAACACCATATATTTT. The rearrangement uses TRBV6-1 and TRBJ1-3; D not certain. V shed 0 bases and J shed 0 bases, with 9 bases lying between them. The CDR3 covers 16 residues. The germline CDR1 and CDR2 sequences are MNHNS and SASEGT.

Only a few counts were recorded for this clone. This chain joins TRBV7-8 and TRBJ1-1, with a possible D match to TRBD1 (5 bases). The CDR3 loop spans 14 amino acids. The V and J ends lost 1 base and 1 base respectively, with 7 bases between them. Germline CDR1 SGHVS, CDR2 FQNEAQ. Here the CDR3 DNA reads TGTGCCAGCAGCTTAGGACAGACGAACACTGAAGCTTTCTTT. Protein sequence: CASSLGQTNTEAFF.

The chain couples TRBV7-8 to TRBJ1-2, with TRBD1 as a possible D gene (5 bases). Trimming removed 2 bases from V and 7 bases from J, with 17 bases in between. CDR1 is SGHVS, CDR2 FQNEAQ, per germline. This CDR3 contains 15 residues. This CDR3 is CASSLSLARGSGYTF. The CDR3 region has the DNA TGTGCCAGCAGCTTATCTCTGGCGCGGGGGAGTGGCTACACCTTC.

This rearrangement joins TRBV4-2 to TRBJ2-2; 10 bases are a match to TRBD2. The V and J ends lost 0 bases and 3 bases, in that order; junction bases with no gene match: 7. The CDR3 extends over 18 amino acids. CDR1 is LGHNA, CDR2 YNFKEQ, per germline. The CDR3 loop reads CASSQEARAGGHTGELFF. The DNA of the CDR3 is TGTGCCAGCAGCCAAGAAGCCAGAGCGGGGGGGCACACCGGGGAGCTGTTTTTT.

The gene calls are TRBV19 and TRBJ1-1, with a possible D match to TRBD1 (5 bases). Germline assignment: CDR1 LNHDA and CDR2 SQIVND (reference sequence). V gave up 5 bases and J gave up 0 bases, with 10 bases separating them. This CDR3 region has 14 residues. CDR3 coding DNA: TGTGCCAGTAGTCTGGGACTCATGAACACTGAAGCTTTCTTT. Translation gives CASSLGLMNTEAFF.

This clone showed up just a few times. V is TRBV27 and J is TRBJ2-2, with D possibly being TRBD1 (6 bases). This CDR3 has 14 residues. The V end lost 5 bases, the J end lost 3 bases, and 10 bases lay between the germline ends. The V gene's germline CDR1 is MNHEY and CDR2 SMNVEV (reference sequence). CDR3 sequence (DNA): TGTGCCAGCAGTAGTACAGGGTACACCGGGGAGCTGTTTTTT. Amino acids: CASSSTGYTGELFF.

CDR3 sequence (DNA): TGTGCCAGCAGCGGGACTCCGGGACAGGGTAGTCATACGCAGTATTTT. Its protein is CASSGTPGQGSHTQYF. The chain joins TRBV5-4 to TRBJ2-3; TRBD1 agrees at 9 bases. Germline CDR1 is SGHNT and CDR2 is YYREEE (reference sequence). The CDR3 extends over 16 amino acids. V lost 4 bases to trimming and J lost 7 bases; unmatched junction nucleotides: 13.

Only one count was recorded for this clone. CDR3 nucleotide sequence: TGTGCCAGCAGCAAAAGACCGGGACTAGGTGAGACCCAGTACTTC. This encodes CASSKRPGLGETQYF. This chain links TRBV21-1 with TRBJ2-5; whether TRBD2, the table's D call, matches the DNA was not checked. TRBV21-1 represents a pseudogene. CDR3 length: 15 residues.

This CDR3 reads CASSLEWGMKETQYF. The CDR3 DNA reads as TGCGCCAGCAGCTTGGAATGGGGCATGAAAGAGACCCAGTACTTC. This sequence joins TRBV5-1 and TRBJ2-5; D is possibly TRBD1 (5 bases). V lost 0 bases and J lost 3, with 12 bases in between. The germline CDR1 and CDR2 sequences are SGHRS and YFSETQ. This CDR3 has 15 residues.

The genes are TRBV6-6 and TRBJ2-7; TRBD1 is a possible D gene (6 bases). The CDR3 is made up of 18 amino acids. Trimming removed 5 bases from V and 0 bases from J, with 23 bases in between. Germline CDR1 reads MNHNY; CDR2 reads SVGAGI (reference sequence). CDR3: CASSLWVAGTQSSYEQYF. The CDR3 coding sequence is TGTGCCAGCAGTCTATGGGTCGCCGGGACACAAAGCTCCTACGAGCAGTACTTC.

The V and J genes are TRBV20-1 and TRBJ1-2; no reliable D call. Germline values: CDR1 DFQATT, CDR2 SNEGSKA (reference sequence). The length of the CDR3 is 13 residues. Trimming took off 3 bases at V and 2 bases at J, with 10 bases between the two ends. The CDR3 DNA follows: TGCAGTGCTAGTAAGCGTATCAACTATGGCTACACCTTC. Translation gives CSASKRINYGYTF.

The chain links TRBV15 to TRBJ2-7, with a possible D match to TRBD1 (6 bases). Germline assignment: CDR1 LNHNV and CDR2 YYDKDF (reference sequence). Trimming removed 0 bases at V and 0 bases at J, with 27 bases between. The CDR3 totals 21 residues. CDR3 amino acids: CATSRESTANAGVPSSYEQYF. The CDR3 DNA is TGTGCCACCAGCAGAGAATCAACCGCAAACGCAGGGGTCCCTAGCTCCTACGAGCAGTACTTC.

The chain links TRBV29-1 to TRBJ1-6; D is possibly TRBD1 (5 bases). The length of the CDR3 is 15 residues. Germline CDR1 SQVTM, CDR2 ANQGSEA. Trimming took 6 bases from V and 5 from J, leaving 17 bases between them. The chain's CDR3 is CSVSDSSLNNSPLHF. CDR3 nucleotide sequence: TGCAGCGTGTCCGACAGCTCGCTGAATAATTCACCCCTCCACTTT. The variable domain in full, completed from reference TRBV29-1 and TRBJ1-6, reads SAVISQKPSRDICQRGTSLTIQCQVDSQVTMMFWYRQQPGQSLTLIATANQGSEATYESGFVIDKFPISRPNLTFSTLTVSNMSPEDSSIYLCSVSDSSLNNSPLHFGNGTRLTVT.

The gene calls are TRBV18 and TRBJ1-5, with 8 bases identical to TRBD1. The V gene's germline CDR1 is KGHSH and CDR2 LQKENI. The CDR3 covers 16 residues. After removal of 3 bases from V and 3 bases from J, the junction contained 7 bases not matched to a gene. CDR3: CASSPGTGSANQPQHF. In DNA form, the CDR3 reads TGTGCCAGCTCACCCGGGACAGGTTCCGCCAATCAGCCCCAGCATTTT.

The chain employs TRBV10-3 and TRBJ2-7; 7 nucleotides line up with TRBD1. Trimming removed 10 bases from V and 2 bases from J; junction bases left unmatched: 5. The CDR3 totals 12 residues. CDR1 ENHRY and CDR2 SYGVKD come from the germline V gene. The CDR3 nucleotides read TGTGCCAGCCGAGGGGGCACCTACGAGCAGTACTTC. Translated: CASRGGTYEQYF.

The CDR3 DNA reads as TGCGCCAGCAGCCAAACGGGACAGGGAGAGACTGAAGCTTTCTTT. Its protein is CASSQTGQGETEAFF. This sequence joins TRBV4-1 and TRBJ1-1; 9 nucleotides line up with TRBD1. With V trimmed by 2 bases and J by 5 bases, 6 bases remained unmatched. The CDR3 is 15 residues long. Germline values: CDR1 MGHRA, CDR2 YSYEKL.